The entry below describes one T cell receptor beta chain. What it binds is unknown. The method was immunoSEQ multiplex PCR; TCRdb's version includes in-frame clones alone and lacks a portion of them. Among tens of thousands of clones, about 91% were seen once, and the ten largest hold 4.9%. This specimen belongs to a study of OX40 agonist ivuxolimab in advanced cancers. The overall study: Enrolled patients in dose escalation had cancers that were hepatocellular carcinoma, melanoma, renal cell or head and neck cancer.

Study-wide results and caveats: Both blood CD4+ and CD8+ T cells showed clonal growth by week 6 at 0.1 to 3.0 mg/kg.

This TCR was recovered from an adult with an advanced solid tumor such as melanoma, head and neck, liver or kidney cancer. Here the sequenced sample was CD4+ or CD8+ T cells sorted from blood, taken in a trial of the OX40 agonist ivuxolimab.

The CDR3 sequence is CASSQERSSGGSYEQYF. CDR3 DNA sequence: TGCGCCAGCAGCCAAGAGAGATCTAGCGGGGGCTCCTACGAGCAGTACTTC. The chain employs TRBV4-3 and TRBJ2-5; 10 nucleotides agree with TRBD2. The better agreement between TRBJ2-7 and the DNA end casts doubt on the J call. Per the germline V gene, CDR1 is LGHNA and CDR2 is YSLEER. This CDR3 spans 17 amino acids.